This TCR beta chain was identified in a study of blood T cell repertoires in COVID-19. Authors' data handling: By means of reference gene primer amplification, nucleated cell counts were estimated. The method was immunoSEQ multiplex PCR; TCRdb's version includes in-frame clones alone and lacks a portion of them. The V and J calls and clone size are taken from that table; D and trimming were inferred from the DNA. The sample comprises some 100,000 clones, around 86% of which are singletons, and 3% to 4% rests with the top ten. Germline lookup yields CDR1 SGHKS and CDR2 YYEKEE (reference sequence). The trim removed 1 base at V and 8 bases at J, leaving 5 bases unmatched. This CDR3 has 13 residues.

The chain joins TRBV5-5 to TRBJ1-2; 7 bases align to TRBD1. The sequenced material came from peripheral blood. The sequence derives from an older woman with acute or convalescent COVID-19. The CDR3 nucleotides are TGTGCCAGCAGCTTGAAAACAGGGGTAGGCTACACCTTC. Translating gives CASSLKTGVGYTF.